The entry that follows covers one T cell receptor beta chain sequence. The data derive from a study of blood T cell repertoires in COVID-19. Across the whole study: Sites in the United States, Italy and Spain provided acute and convalescent COVID-19 samples. The cDNA or gDNA used as material had been derived from T cells, B-cell-depleted T cells, or PBMCs.

The germline V gene has CDR1 SGHAT and CDR2 FQNNGV. The CDR3 has 15 amino acids. Between the trimmed V and J ends, which lost 1 base and 4 bases, there was a span of 13 bases. Per the study methods: Nucleated cell counts were estimated from reference gene primer amplification. Sequenced by immunoSEQ multiplex PCR; TCRdb stores in-frame clones only, minus some. The DNA gave D and trimming, while V, J and clone size come from that table. Here the sample spans about 380,000 clones, about four fifths being singletons. This chain uses TRBV11-2 with TRBJ2-5; possible D gene TRBD2, 6 bases. The TCR originated in a human donor with acute or convalescent COVID-19. The donor label of this sample is uncertain. Material for sequencing was peripheral blood. The CDR3 nucleotides are TGTGCCAGCAGCTTAGGTCTAGCGTCTCGAGAGACCCAGTACTTC. Translating gives CASSLGLASRETQYF.